These T cell receptor beta chains were read from a single sample in a study of T cells after yellow fever vaccination. TCRdb reprocessed the 5' RACE reads with MiXCR, giving one entry per CDR3 protein. The sample contains more than 300,000 distinct CDR3 sequences, approximately 12% of which appear only once. This sample comprised CD4+ T cells sorted from PBMCs, obtained 45 days after the yellow fever booster vaccination. Every receptor here comes from a man between 18 and 35 years old who received the YFV17D yellow fever vaccine. The CDR3 runs from the conserved cysteine through the conserved F or W. Fields, in order: CDR3 protein, CDR3 DNA, J gene, clone size, D gene, V gene. The D gene is left open where the match is weak. Clone size is stated in some rows and not others, as once, few, many or a class when expanded.

cdr3_aa: CASSLQTGENTEAFF
cdr3_nt: TGCGCCAGCAGCTTGCAGACAGGGGAGAACACTGAAGCTTTCTTT
j_call: TRBJ1-1
clone_size: few
d_call: TRBD1
v_call: TRBV5-1

cdr3_aa: CSATPRGRTEAFF
cdr3_nt: TGCAGTGCTACCCCCAGGGGGAGGACTGAAGCTTTCTTT
j_call: TRBJ1-1
clone_size: few
d_call: TRBD1
v_call: TRBV20-1

cdr3_aa: CASSLPPAETQYF
cdr3_nt: TGTGCCAGCAGCTTACCGCCCGCCGAGACCCAGTACTTC
j_call: TRBJ2-5
clone_size: .
d_call: .
v_call: TRBV7-2

cdr3_aa: CASSRPLGISYGYTF
cdr3_nt: TGTGCCAGCAGCCGGCCCCTAGGGATAAGCTATGGCTACACCTTC
j_call: TRBJ1-2
clone_size: few
d_call: .
v_call: TRBV5-6

cdr3_aa: CASSYAGPGGFEQYF
cdr3_nt: TGTGCCAGCAGTTACGCCGGGCCAGGAGGATTCGAGCAGTACTTC
j_call: TRBJ2-7
clone_size: few
d_call: .
v_call: TRBV6-5

cdr3_aa: CAITWDSNEQYF
cdr3_nt: TGTGCCATCACTTGGGACTCTAACGAGCAGTACTTC
j_call: TRBJ2-7
clone_size: many
d_call: .
v_call: TRBV10-3

cdr3_aa: CASSSGGLNEQFF
cdr3_nt: TGCGCCAGCAGCTCCGGAGGACTAAATGAGCAGTTCTTC
j_call: TRBJ2-1
clone_size: .
d_call: .
v_call: TRBV5-1

cdr3_aa: CASSQTKNGYTF
cdr3_nt: TGTGCCAGCAGCCAAACAAAAAATGGCTACACCTTC
j_call: TRBJ1-2
clone_size: .
d_call: .
v_call: TRBV6-5

cdr3_aa: CASSLAFDYEQYF
cdr3_nt: TGTGCCAGCAGCTTAGCATTTGATTACGAGCAGTACTTC
j_call: TRBJ2-7
clone_size: few
d_call: .
v_call: TRBV7-2

cdr3_aa: CASTYGGGQVTGANVLTF
cdr3_nt: TGTGCCAGCACTTACGGGGGAGGACAGGTAACCGGGGCCAACGTCCTGACTTTC
j_call: TRBJ2-6
clone_size: many
d_call: .
v_call: TRBV4-2

cdr3_aa: CSSRLRGNLETQYF
cdr3_nt: TGCAGCTCACGACTCCGGGGGAATCTAGAGACCCAGTACTTC
j_call: TRBJ2-5
clone_size: .
d_call: .
v_call: TRBV29-1

cdr3_aa: CASSLLGTYEQYF
cdr3_nt: TGTGCCAGCAGCTTGTTAGGGACCTACGAGCAGTACTTC
j_call: TRBJ2-7
clone_size: few
d_call: .
v_call: TRBV5-6

cdr3_aa: CASGLRGSENSPLHF
cdr3_nt: TGTGCCAGCGGCCTCCGAGGGTCCGAGAATTCACCCCTCCACTTT
j_call: TRBJ1-6
clone_size: .
d_call: .
v_call: TRBV7-9

cdr3_aa: CASSYFGWTEAFF
cdr3_nt: TGTGCCAGCAGTTATTTCGGGTGGACTGAAGCTTTCTTT
j_call: TRBJ1-1
clone_size: .
d_call: .
v_call: TRBV6-2/TRBV6-3

cdr3_aa: CATSRVGGGQPQHF
cdr3_nt: TGTGCCACCAGCAGAGTGGGGGGCGGTCAGCCCCAGCATTTT
j_call: TRBJ1-5
clone_size: .
d_call: .
v_call: TRBV15

cdr3_aa: CASAPGASGGDTQYF
cdr3_nt: TGCGCCAGCGCCCCAGGGGCTAGCGGGGGCGATACGCAGTATTTT
j_call: TRBJ2-3
clone_size: .
d_call: TRBD2
v_call: TRBV5-1

cdr3_aa: CASSQEPGNRPQHF
cdr3_nt: TGCGCCAGCAGCCAAGAGCCGGGGAATCGGCCCCAGCATTTT
j_call: TRBJ1-5
clone_size: .
d_call: .
v_call: TRBV4-1

cdr3_aa: CASDRGLAGNEQFF
cdr3_nt: TGCGCCAGCGACCGGGGACTAGCGGGGAATGAGCAGTTCTTC
j_call: TRBJ2-1
clone_size: many
d_call: TRBD2
v_call: TRBV5-1

cdr3_aa: CASSQSADTEAFF
cdr3_nt: TGCGCCAGCAGCCAATCAGCGGACACTGAAGCTTTCTTT
j_call: TRBJ1-1
clone_size: few
d_call: .
v_call: TRBV4-3

cdr3_aa: CASSRGLRRDNEQFF
cdr3_nt: TGTGCCAGCAGCAGAGGCCTGAGGCGCGACAATGAGCAGTTCTTC
j_call: TRBJ2-1
clone_size: few
d_call: .
v_call: TRBV7-2

cdr3_aa: CASSIWGGSYEQYF
cdr3_nt: TGTGCCAGCAGTATTTGGGGTGGGTCCTACGAGCAGTACTTC
j_call: TRBJ2-7
clone_size: few
d_call: .
v_call: TRBV28

cdr3_aa: CASSSTGKGYTF
cdr3_nt: TGTGCCAGCAGTTCGACAGGGAAGGGCTACACCTTC
j_call: TRBJ1-2
clone_size: .
d_call: TRBD1
v_call: TRBV28

cdr3_aa: CASSLAVASSYEQYF
cdr3_nt: TGTGCCAGCAGCTTAGCGGTAGCCAGTTCCTACGAGCAGTACTTC
j_call: TRBJ2-7
clone_size: .
d_call: .
v_call: TRBV7-8

cdr3_aa: CSALRGVTGELFF
cdr3_nt: TGCAGTGCTCTTAGGGGCGTTACCGGGGAGCTGTTTTTT
j_call: TRBJ2-2
clone_size: .
d_call: .
v_call: TRBV20-1

cdr3_aa: CASSLRPSGGAGNEQFF
cdr3_nt: TGCGCCAGCAGCTTGAGGCCTAGCGGGGGGGCAGGCAATGAGCAGTTCTTC
j_call: TRBJ2-1
clone_size: few
d_call: TRBD2
v_call: TRBV5-1

cdr3_aa: CASSLDQGNTEAFF
cdr3_nt: TGTGCCAGCAGTTTAGACCAGGGGAACACTGAAGCTTTCTTT
j_call: TRBJ1-1
clone_size: many
d_call: .
v_call: TRBV12-3/TRBV12-4

cdr3_aa: CASSLVGGQEAFF
cdr3_nt: TGTGCCAGCAGCTTAGTTGGGGGACAGGAAGCTTTCTTT
j_call: TRBJ1-1
clone_size: .
d_call: TRBD1
v_call: TRBV7-2

cdr3_aa: CASSQDLIRAGGNYGYTF
cdr3_nt: TGCGCCAGCAGCCAAGATCTAATCCGGGCAGGGGGTAACTATGGCTACACCTTC
j_call: TRBJ1-2
clone_size: few
d_call: TRBD1
v_call: TRBV4-3

cdr3_aa: CASSRTRNTEAFF
cdr3_nt: TGCGCCAGCAGCCGAACAAGGAACACTGAAGCTTTCTTT
j_call: TRBJ1-1
clone_size: .
d_call: .
v_call: TRBV4-3

cdr3_aa: CASSYQGFSYNEQFF
cdr3_nt: TGTGCCAGCAGCTACCAGGGATTCTCCTACAATGAGCAGTTCTTC
j_call: TRBJ2-1
clone_size: many
d_call: .
v_call: TRBV7-2

cdr3_aa: CSAEGARANYGYTF
cdr3_nt: TGCAGTGCTGAGGGGGCCCGGGCTAACTATGGCTACACCTTC
j_call: TRBJ1-2
clone_size: many
d_call: TRBD1
v_call: TRBV20-1

cdr3_aa: CAITLTENTEAFF
cdr3_nt: TGTGCCATCACATTAACGGAGAACACTGAAGCTTTCTTT
j_call: TRBJ1-1
clone_size: .
d_call: .
v_call: TRBV10-3

cdr3_aa: CASSSLVPNEQFF
cdr3_nt: TGTGCCAGCAGCTCCTTGGTGCCCAATGAGCAGTTCTTC
j_call: TRBJ2-1
clone_size: few
d_call: .
v_call: TRBV12-3/TRBV12-4

cdr3_aa: CSARVPSARSYNEQFF
cdr3_nt: TGCAGTGCTAGAGTGCCTAGCGCCCGCTCCTACAATGAGCAGTTCTTC
j_call: TRBJ2-1
clone_size: .
d_call: .
v_call: TRBV20-1

cdr3_aa: CASSIHRGDRTEAFF
cdr3_nt: TGTGCCAGCAGCATCCACAGGGGAGATCGGACTGAAGCTTTCTTT
j_call: TRBJ1-1
clone_size: .
d_call: TRBD1
v_call: TRBV6-2/TRBV6-3

cdr3_aa: CASSSQGLDGYTF
cdr3_nt: TGTGCCAGCAGCTCCCAGGGGTTGGATGGCTACACCTTC
j_call: TRBJ1-2
clone_size: few
d_call: .
v_call: TRBV5-6

cdr3_aa: CSAQGSGAYNEQFF
cdr3_nt: TGCAGTGCCCAGGGCAGCGGGGCCTACAATGAGCAGTTCTTC
j_call: TRBJ2-1
clone_size: few
d_call: TRBD2
v_call: TRBV20-1

cdr3_aa: CASSLTAGRWNEQFF
cdr3_nt: TGTGCCAGCAGCTTAACCGCGGGGAGGTGGAATGAGCAGTTCTTC
j_call: TRBJ2-1
clone_size: few
d_call: .
v_call: TRBV7-3

cdr3_aa: CASSFRRVEKLFF
cdr3_nt: TGTGCCAGCAGTTTTCGTAGGGTCGAAAAACTGTTTTTT
j_call: TRBJ1-4
clone_size: once
d_call: .
v_call: TRBV12-3/TRBV12-4

cdr3_aa: CASTSGDYNEQFF
cdr3_nt: TGTGCCAGCACTAGCGGGGACTACAATGAGCAGTTCTTC
j_call: TRBJ2-1
clone_size: many
d_call: TRBD2
v_call: TRBV6-2/TRBV6-3

cdr3_aa: CASSLEWRDWATIYF
cdr3_nt: TGTGCCAGCAGCTTAGAGTGGAGGGATTGGGCCACCATATATTTT
j_call: TRBJ1-3
clone_size: .
d_call: .
v_call: TRBV7-2

cdr3_aa: CASNLQGFNQPQHF
cdr3_nt: TGTGCCAGCAATCTACAGGGTTTCAATCAGCCCCAGCATTTT
j_call: TRBJ1-5
clone_size: few
d_call: .
v_call: TRBV12-3/TRBV12-4

cdr3_aa: CASSLIDKIPYF
cdr3_nt: TGTGCCAGCAGCTTAATCGACAAAATCCCGTACTTC
j_call: TRBJ2-4
clone_size: .
d_call: .
v_call: TRBV7-2

cdr3_aa: CSAPGRNQPQHF
cdr3_nt: TGCAGTGCCCCGGGCCGTAATCAGCCCCAGCATTTT
j_call: TRBJ1-5
clone_size: many
d_call: .
v_call: TRBV20-1

cdr3_aa: CASSLVSPSGGVTGELFF
cdr3_nt: TGTGCCAGCAGCTTAGTCTCTCCTAGCGGGGGGGTCACCGGGGAGCTGTTTTTT
j_call: TRBJ2-2
clone_size: .
d_call: TRBD2
v_call: TRBV7-6